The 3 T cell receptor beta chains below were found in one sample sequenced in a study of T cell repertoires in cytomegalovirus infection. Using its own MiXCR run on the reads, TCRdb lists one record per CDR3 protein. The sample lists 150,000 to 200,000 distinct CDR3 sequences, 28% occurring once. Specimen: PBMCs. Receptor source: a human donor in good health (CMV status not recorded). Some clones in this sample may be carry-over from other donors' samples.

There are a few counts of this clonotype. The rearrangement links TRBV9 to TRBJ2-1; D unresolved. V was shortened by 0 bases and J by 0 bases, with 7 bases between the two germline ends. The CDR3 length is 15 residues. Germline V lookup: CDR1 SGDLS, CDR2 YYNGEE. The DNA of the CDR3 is TGTGCCAGCAGCGTAGAAGATAGCTCCTACAATGAGCAGTTCTTC. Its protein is CASSVEDSSYNEQFF.

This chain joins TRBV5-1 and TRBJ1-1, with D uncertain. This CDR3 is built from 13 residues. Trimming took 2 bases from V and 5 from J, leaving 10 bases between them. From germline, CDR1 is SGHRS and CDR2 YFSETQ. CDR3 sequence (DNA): TGCGCCAGCAGCTTAATCCTCGGAACTGAAGCTTTCTTT. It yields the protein CASSLILGTEAFF.

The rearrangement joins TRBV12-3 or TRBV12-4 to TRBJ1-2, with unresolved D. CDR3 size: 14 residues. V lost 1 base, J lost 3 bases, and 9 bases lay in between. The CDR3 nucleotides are TGTGCCAGCAGTTTAGGGGGTTCAGACTATGGCTACACCTTC. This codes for CASSLGGSDYGYTF.